The present TCR beta chain was sequenced within a study of CD8 T cells in ankylosing spondylitis. The TCR beta libraries were generated through quantitative 5'-RACE incorporating molecular barcodes. TCRdb redid the calling of the 5' RACE reads with MiXCR, one entry per CDR3 protein. The sample includes some 270,000 distinct CDR3 sequences, 32% of them seen just once. Details on this clonotype: Its antigen remains unknown.

Regarding the study as a whole: Within matched ankylosing spondylitis synovial fluid, disease-linked clones were reportedly significantly enriched. Ankylosing spondylitis blood appeared to be characterized by a TCR beta motif of roughly eight highly homologous variants. CD8+ cells made up the disease-linked clones, which were relatively rare in peripheral blood.

This sequence originates from a male donor with ankylosing spondylitis or in good health (not recorded which). The sample consisted of blood, either unsorted or a sorted T cell fraction (not recorded which).

The CDR3 DNA reads TGCAGTGCTAGTCAGGTGGGGCCCAATGAGCAGTTCTTC. Encoded protein: CSASQVGPNEQFF. V usage is TRBV20-1 and J usage is TRBJ2-1; possible D gene TRBD1, 5 bases. Germline V lookup: CDR1 DFQATT, CDR2 SNEGSKA (reference sequence). The V and J ends lost 3 bases and 6 bases respectively, with 12 bases between them. CDR3 length equals 13 residues.